A single T cell receptor (beta chain) is shown here with its context. A second PCR of 7 to 11 cycles used a sample-barcoded 5' primer and a J-beta primer mix. A 12-random-nucleotide template-switch adaptor tagged each cDNA molecule. TCRdb ran MiXCR on the 5' RACE reads and lists one entry per CDR3 protein. The table includes over 1,200,000 distinct CDR3 sequences, approximately 63% detected once. This sample is part of a study of blood T cells in healthy people across ages. V lost 7 bases to trimming and J lost 0 bases, with 13 bases between them. This CDR3 spans 15 amino acids. The receptor was derived from a man aged 18 to 35 in good health. This chain connects TRBV12-3 or TRBV12-4 to TRBJ2-1; either TRBD1 or TRBD2 may supply D (5 bases each). The material sequenced was blood. CDR3 coding DNA: TGTGCCAGCAACTGGGACCTAAGCTCCTACAATGAGCAGTTCTTC. It encodes CASNWDLSSYNEQFF.